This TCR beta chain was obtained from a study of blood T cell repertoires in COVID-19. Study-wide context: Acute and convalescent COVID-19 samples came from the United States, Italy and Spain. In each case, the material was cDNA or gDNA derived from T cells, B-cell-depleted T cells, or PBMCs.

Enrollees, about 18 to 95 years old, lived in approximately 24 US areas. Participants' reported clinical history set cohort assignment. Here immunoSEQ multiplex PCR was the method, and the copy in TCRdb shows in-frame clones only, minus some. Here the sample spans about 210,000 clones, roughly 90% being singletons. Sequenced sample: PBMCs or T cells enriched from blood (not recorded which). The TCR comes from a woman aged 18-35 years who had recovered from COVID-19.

The CDR3 loop is CASSPSRLYEGKLFF. CDR3 DNA: TGTGCCAGCTCACCAAGTCGATTATACGAGGGAAAACTGTTTTTT. J is TRBJ1-4 and V is TRBV18; no clear D gene. The germline V and J ends were trimmed by 2 bases and 10 bases, with 17 bases remaining between them. The length of the CDR3 is 15 residues. The germline gives CDR1 KGHSH, CDR2 LQKENI. The whole variable domain, remainder taken from reference TRBV18 and TRBJ1-4, is NAGVMQNPRHLVRRRGQEARLRCSPMKGHSHVYWYRQLPEEGLKFMVYLQKENIIDESGMPKERFSAEFPKEGPSILRIQQVVRGDSAAYFCASSPSRLYEGKLFFGSGTQLSVL.